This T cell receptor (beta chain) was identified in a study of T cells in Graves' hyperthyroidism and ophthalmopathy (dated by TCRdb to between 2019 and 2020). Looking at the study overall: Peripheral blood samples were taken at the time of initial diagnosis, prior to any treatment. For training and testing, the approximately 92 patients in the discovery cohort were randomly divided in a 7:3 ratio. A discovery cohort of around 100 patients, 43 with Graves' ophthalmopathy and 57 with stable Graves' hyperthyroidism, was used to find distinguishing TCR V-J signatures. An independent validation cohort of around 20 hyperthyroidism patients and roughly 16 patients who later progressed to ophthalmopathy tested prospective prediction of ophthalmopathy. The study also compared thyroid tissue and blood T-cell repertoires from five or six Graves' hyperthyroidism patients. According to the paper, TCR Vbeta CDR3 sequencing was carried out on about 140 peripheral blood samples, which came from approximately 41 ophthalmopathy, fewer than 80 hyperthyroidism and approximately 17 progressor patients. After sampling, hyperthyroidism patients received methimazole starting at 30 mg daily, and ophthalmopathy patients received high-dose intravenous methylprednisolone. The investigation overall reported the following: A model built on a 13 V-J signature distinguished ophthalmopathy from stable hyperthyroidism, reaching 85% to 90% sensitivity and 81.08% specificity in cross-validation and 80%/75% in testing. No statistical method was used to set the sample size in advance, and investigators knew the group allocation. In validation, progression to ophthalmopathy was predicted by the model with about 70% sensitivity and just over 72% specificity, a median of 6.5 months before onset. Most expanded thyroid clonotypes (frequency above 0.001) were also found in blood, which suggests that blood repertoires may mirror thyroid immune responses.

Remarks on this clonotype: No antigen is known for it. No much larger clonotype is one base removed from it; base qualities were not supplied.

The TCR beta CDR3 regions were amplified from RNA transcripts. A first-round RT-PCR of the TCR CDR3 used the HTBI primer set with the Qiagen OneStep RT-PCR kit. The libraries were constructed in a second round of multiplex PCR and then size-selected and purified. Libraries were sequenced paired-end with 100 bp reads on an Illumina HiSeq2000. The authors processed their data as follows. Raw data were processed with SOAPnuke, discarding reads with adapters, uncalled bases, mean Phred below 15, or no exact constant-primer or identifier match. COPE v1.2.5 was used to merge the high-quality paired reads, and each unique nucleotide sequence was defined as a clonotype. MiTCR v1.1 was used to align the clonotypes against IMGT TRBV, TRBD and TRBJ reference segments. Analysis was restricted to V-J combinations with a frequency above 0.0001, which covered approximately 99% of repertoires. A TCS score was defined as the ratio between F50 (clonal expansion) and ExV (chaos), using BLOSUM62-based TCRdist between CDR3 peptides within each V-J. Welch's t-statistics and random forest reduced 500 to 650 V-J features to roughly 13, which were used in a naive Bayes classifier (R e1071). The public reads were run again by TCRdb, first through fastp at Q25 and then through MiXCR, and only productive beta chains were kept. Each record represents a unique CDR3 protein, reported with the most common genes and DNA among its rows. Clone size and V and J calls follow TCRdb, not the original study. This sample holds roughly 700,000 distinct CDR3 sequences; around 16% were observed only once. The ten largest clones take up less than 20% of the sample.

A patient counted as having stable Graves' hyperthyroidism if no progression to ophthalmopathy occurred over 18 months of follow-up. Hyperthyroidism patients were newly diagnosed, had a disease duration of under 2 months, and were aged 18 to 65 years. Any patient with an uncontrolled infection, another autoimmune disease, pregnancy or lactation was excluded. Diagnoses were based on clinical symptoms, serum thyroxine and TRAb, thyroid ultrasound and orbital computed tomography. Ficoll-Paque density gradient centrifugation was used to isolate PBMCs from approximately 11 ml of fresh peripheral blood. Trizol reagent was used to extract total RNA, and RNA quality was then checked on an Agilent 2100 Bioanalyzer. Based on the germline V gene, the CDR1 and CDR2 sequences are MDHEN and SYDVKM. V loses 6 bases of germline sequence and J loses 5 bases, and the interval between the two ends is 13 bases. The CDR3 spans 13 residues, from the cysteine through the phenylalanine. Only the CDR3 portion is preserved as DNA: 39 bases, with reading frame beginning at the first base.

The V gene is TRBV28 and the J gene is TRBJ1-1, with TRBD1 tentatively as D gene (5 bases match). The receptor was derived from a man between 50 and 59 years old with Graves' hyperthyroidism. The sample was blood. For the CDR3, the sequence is CASSEGWVTEAFF. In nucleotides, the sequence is TGTGCCAGCAGCGAGGGGTGGGTAACTGAAGCTTTCTTT.